The 3 T cell receptor beta chains listed next were all sequenced from one sample in a study of cytomegalovirus exposure and HLA in healthy donors. The PCR was carried out with 60 Vbeta primers and 13 Jbeta primers. Measured with immunoSEQ multiplex PCR; TCRdb has only the in-frame clones, and not every one. Of 150,000 to 200,000 clones listed, approximately 85% are singletons. Sequenced material: PBMCs. These receptors were taken from a girl aged 5-17 years in good health and CMV-seropositive.

V is TRBV25-1 and J is TRBJ1-1; the D is unclear. CDR1 is MGHDK, CDR2 SYGVNS, per germline. This CDR3 is built from 15 residues. Trimming cost V 7 bases and J 1 base, with 16 bases left between them. In DNA form, the CDR3 reads TGTGCCAGCACCGGAGCGGGGTTTACGAACACTGAAGCTTTCTTT. Translating gives CASTGAGFTNTEAFF.

In the case of this clone: The same CDR3 is also encoded by other DNA sequences in this sample. This chain connects TRBV6-5 to TRBJ1-2; 9 bases fit TRBD1. V lost 2 bases, J lost 8 bases, and 6 bases stayed unmatched. The CDR3 has 14 amino acids. From germline, CDR1 is MNHEY and CDR2 SVGAGI. CDR3 region: CASSYVTGGRGYTF. CDR3 nucleotide sequence: TGTGCCAGCAGTTACGTAACAGGGGGCCGGGGCTACACCTTC.

The chain links TRBV11-2 to TRBJ1-2, with D perhaps TRBD1 (5 bases). Germline assignment: CDR1 SGHAT and CDR2 FQNNGV. V lost 5 bases and J lost 1, with 14 bases in between. This CDR3 spans 15 amino acids. The CDR3 region is CASSPRGGYNYGYTF. The DNA for the CDR3 is TGTGCCAGCAGCCCCCGCGGGGGTTATAACTATGGCTACACCTTC.